The present entry profiles one TCR beta chain with its context. The antigen it recognizes is unknown. Base-call qualities are not available, and no considerably larger clone is one nucleotide away. From cysteine to phenylalanine, the CDR3 is 15 amino acids long. Only CDR3 DNA remains: 45 bases, in frame from the first base. V and J are truncated by 3 bases and 2 bases respectively, leaving an intervening sequence of 14 bases. These data come from a study of regulatory T cells in long-lasting Graves disease (dated by TCRdb to the early 2020s). For the wider study: Newly diagnosed Graves' disease patients had taken antithyroid drugs for less than 3 months. The study was registered as a clinical trial and conducted in China. Persistent Graves' disease patients were compared with newly diagnosed Graves' disease patients by peripheral blood TCR sequencing and RNA sequencing. A total of around 35 samples were covered by TCR sequencing, comprising some 13 persistent and 20 or so newly diagnosed Graves' disease patients.

Read against the paper, the sample's time point label means: newly diagnosed GD, antithyroid drugs for less than 3 months. RNA was extracted from PBMCs in TRIzol for both TCR sequencing and RNA sequencing. The diagnosis of Graves' disease was made according to American Thyroid Association guidelines. Recruitment of patients was carried out at an endocrinology department in Xi'an, China. Each patient gave approximately 10 milliliters of peripheral blood, collected in an EDTA anticoagulant tube. Ficoll Paque Plus density gradient separation was used to isolate PBMCs, and no further T cell sorting was done. An Agilent 2100 Bioanalyzer and agarose gel were used to check RNA quality, while a NanoDrop 2000 measured RNA concentration. Overall study outcomes, separate from this receptor: Compared with newly diagnosed patients, patients with persistent Graves' disease had lower TCR Shannon entropy and fewer highly expanded clones, which suggests clonal expansion. Persistent disease showed preferential use of TRBV28, TRBJ1-2 and TRBJ2-5, whereas newly diagnosed disease favored TRBV20-1 and TRBJ2-1. Sequencing and analysis were limited to the TCR beta chain. Because the primary lesion, thyroid tissue, could not be accessed, the study looked at peripheral blood alone. As a limitation, the authors acknowledged that the small sample size may reduce accuracy. Persistent patients shared more public clonotypes among themselves (over 2,500) than newly diagnosed patients did (roughly 920).

Libraries were built with multiplex PCR. These reads were obtained on an Illumina HiSeq 4000. To build TCR beta libraries, CDR3 regions were amplified by Arm-PCR using iRepertoire HTBI primers. Before sequencing, the PCR products went through gel purification. On the authors' methods: Across samples, roughly 60 TRBV and around 15 TRBJ segments were identified and used for gene usage analysis of CDR3 amino acid clonotypes. Filtered high-quality paired reads were merged into contigs using COPE and FqMerger. BLAST was used to align contigs to IMGT TRBV, TRBD and TRBJ reference genes, and CDR3 was defined according to IMGT. Highly expanded clones were defined as clonotypes with a frequency above 0.1%. Shannon entropy served as the measure of repertoire diversity, while the Gini coefficient captured V-J evenness. Public clonotypes were defined as clonotypes shared by more than one individual. The public reads were reprocessed in TCRdb via fastp at Q25 and MiXCR, keeping in-frame beta chains. Rows with one shared CDR3 protein collapse into an entry with the most common genes and DNA. The V and J calls reflect TCRdb's pipeline rather than the authors' work. Counted in this sample were under 700,000 distinct CDR3 sequences; about 16% of them appeared once. 20% to 25% of the sample is held by the ten biggest clonotypes.

These data were also filed under a second study, of T cells in Graves' hyperthyroidism and ophthalmopathy. The second paper states: A patient counted as having stable Graves' hyperthyroidism if no progression to ophthalmopathy occurred over 18 months of follow-up. Hyperthyroidism patients were newly diagnosed, had a disease duration of under 2 months, and were aged 18 to 65 years. Patients with uncontrolled infections, other autoimmune diseases, pregnancy or lactation were excluded. Diagnoses were established on the basis of clinical symptoms, serum thyroxine and TRAb, thyroid ultrasound, and orbital computed tomography. A first-round RT-PCR of the TCR CDR3 used the HTBI primer set with the Qiagen OneStep RT-PCR kit. Most expanded thyroid clonotypes (frequency above 0.001) were also detected in blood, a finding suggesting that blood repertoires may reflect thyroid immune responses. A 13 V-J signature model separated ophthalmopathy from stable hyperthyroidism, with just over 85% sensitivity and about 81% specificity in cross-validation and 80%/75% in testing. In validation, progression to ophthalmopathy was predicted by the model with 70% to 71% sensitivity and around 75% specificity, a median of 6.5 months before onset. A discovery cohort of about 100 patients, about 44 with Graves' ophthalmopathy and under 60 with stable Graves' hyperthyroidism, was used to find distinguishing TCR V-J signatures. Prospective prediction of ophthalmopathy was tested in an independent validation cohort consisting of 18 hyperthyroidism patients and over 15 patients who later progressed to ophthalmopathy. The roughly 100 discovery patients were randomly divided into training and test sets at a 7:3 ratio. In more than 5 Graves' hyperthyroidism patients, the study also compared T-cell repertoires from thyroid tissue with T-cell repertoires from blood. After sampling, hyperthyroidism patients received methimazole starting at 30 mg daily, and ophthalmopathy patients received high-dose intravenous methylprednisolone. Libraries were constructed in a second round of multiplex PCR, after which size selection and purification were carried out. Sequencing of the libraries was done on an Illumina HiSeq2000 using paired-end 100 bp reads. Raw data were processed with SOAPnuke, discarding reads with adapters, uncalled bases, mean Phred below 15, or no exact constant-primer or identifier match. COPE v1.2.5 was used to merge high-quality paired reads, and clonotypes were defined as unique nucleotide sequences. MiTCR v1.1 was used to align the clonotypes against IMGT TRBV, TRBD and TRBJ reference segments. The analysis was restricted to V-J combinations with a frequency above 0.0001, which together covered 99.2% of the repertoires. The TCS score was defined as F50 (clonal expansion) divided by E x V (chaos), with BLOSUM62-based TCRdist calculated between CDR3 peptides within each V-J. Welch's t-statistics and random forest reduced 514 V-J features to some 14, which were used in a naive Bayes classifier (R e1071). Sample size was not statistically predetermined, and investigators were not blinded to group allocation. According to the paper, TCR Vbeta CDR3 sequencing was carried out on more than 120 peripheral blood samples, which came from under 50 ophthalmopathy, about 75 hyperthyroidism and roughly 17 progressor patients.

The TCR originated in a woman aged 35 to 60 with Graves disease. Donor details come from another sample of the same person, matched by shared clones. The V and J genes are TRBV12-3 or TRBV12-4 and TRBJ2-7; a weak D assignment points to TRBD1 (6 bases agree). Sequenced material: peripheral blood mononuclear cells (PBMCs), taken at new diagnosis, from a patient treated with antithyroid drugs. CDR3 protein: CASSFSGAITYEQYF. The nucleotide sequence is given as TGTGCCAGCAGTTTTTCAGGGGCGATTACCTACGAGCAGTACTTC.